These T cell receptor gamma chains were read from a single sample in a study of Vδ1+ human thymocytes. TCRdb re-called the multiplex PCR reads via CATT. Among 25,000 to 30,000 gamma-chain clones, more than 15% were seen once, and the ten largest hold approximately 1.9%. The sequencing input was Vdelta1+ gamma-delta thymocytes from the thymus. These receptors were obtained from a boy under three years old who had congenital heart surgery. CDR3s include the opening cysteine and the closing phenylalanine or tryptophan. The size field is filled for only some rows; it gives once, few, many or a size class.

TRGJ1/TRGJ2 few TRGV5 TGTGCCACCTGGGACAGGCAGGGAGGGAATTATTATAAGAAACTCTTT CATWDRQGGNYYKKLF
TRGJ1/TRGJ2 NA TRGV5 TGTGCCACCTGGACTTCTTATTATAAGAAACTCTTT CATWTSYYKKLF
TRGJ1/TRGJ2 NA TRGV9 TGTGCCTTGTGGGAGCCCCGGGGTTATAAGAAACTCTTT CALWEPRGYKKLF
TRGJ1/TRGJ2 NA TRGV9 TGTGCCTTGTGGGAGTTCCCGAATTATTATAAGAAACTCTTT CALWEFPNYYKKLF
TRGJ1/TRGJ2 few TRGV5 TGTGCCACCTGGGACAGGCGGGGGATAAAGAAACTCTTT CATWDRRGIKKLF
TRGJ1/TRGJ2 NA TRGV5 TGTGCCACCTGGGACGGGCGTAGGGATTATAAGAAACTCTTT CATWDGRRDYKKLF
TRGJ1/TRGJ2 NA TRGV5 TGTGCCACCTGGGACAGGGGTGTTTATTATAAGAAACTCTTT CATWDRGVYYKKLF
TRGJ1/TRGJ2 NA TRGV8 TGTGCCACCTGGGGACTGGACGATTATAAGAAACTCTTT CATWGLDDYKKLF
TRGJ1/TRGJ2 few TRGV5 TGTGCCACCTGGGACAGGGGGCCCATAGTTTATAAGAAACTCTTT CATWDRGPIVYKKLF
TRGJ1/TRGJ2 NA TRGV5 TGTGCCACCTGGGACAGGCAGCGTTATAAGAAACTCTTT CATWDRQRYKKLF
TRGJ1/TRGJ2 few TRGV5 TGTGCCACCTGGGACAGGATAGGAAAGAAACTCTTT CATWDRIGKKLF
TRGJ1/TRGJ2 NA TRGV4 TGTGCCACCTGGGATGGAAGATATAAGAAACTCTTT CATWDGRYKKLF
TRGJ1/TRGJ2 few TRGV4 TGTGCCACCTGGGATGGTTGCTATTATAAGAAACTCTTT CATWDGCYYKKLF
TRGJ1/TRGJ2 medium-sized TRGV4 TGTGCCACCTGGGATGGGCGTTATTATAAGAAACTCTTT CATWDGRYYKKLF
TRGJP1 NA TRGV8 TGTGCCACCTGGGATAACAATACCACTGGTTGGTTCAAGATATTT CATWDNNTTGWFKIF
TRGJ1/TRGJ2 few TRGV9 TGTGCCTTGTGGGAGGTGCAAGTTTCCCTTTTTTATAAGAAACTCTTT CALWEVQVSLFYKKLF
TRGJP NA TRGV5 TGTGCCACCTGGGATCAAGAGTTGGGCAAAAAAATCAAGGTATTT CATWDQELGKKIKVF
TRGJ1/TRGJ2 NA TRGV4 TGTGCCACCTGGGCCCTAGATAAGAAACTCTTT CATWALDKKLF
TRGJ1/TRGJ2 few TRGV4 TGTGCCACCTGGGATGGGGAGCTTTATAAGAAACTCTTT CATWDGELYKKLF
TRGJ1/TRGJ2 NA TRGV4 TGTGCCACCTGGATATTTCAATATAAGAAACTCTTT CATWIFQYKKLF
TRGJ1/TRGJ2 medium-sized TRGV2 TGTGCCACCTGGGACGGGCTGGGTTATAAGAAACTCTTT CATWDGLGYKKLF
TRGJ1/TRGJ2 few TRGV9 TGTGCCTTGTGGGAGGTGCACTCGGGGTATAAGAAACTCTTT CALWEVHSGYKKLF
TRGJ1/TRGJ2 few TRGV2 TGTGCCACCTGGGACGGGCCGGAGTATAAGAAACTCTTT CATWDGPEYKKLF
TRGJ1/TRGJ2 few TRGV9 TGTGCCTTGTGGGTCCAGAATTATAAGAAACTCTTT CALWVQNYKKLF
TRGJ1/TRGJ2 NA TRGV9 TGTGCCTTGTGGGAGGCCGCCGGTTATTATAAGAAACTCTTT CALWEAAGYYKKLF
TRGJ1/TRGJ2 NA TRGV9 TGTGCCTTGTGGGAGGTGTGGGGTTATTATAAGAAACTCTTT CALWEVWGYYKKLF
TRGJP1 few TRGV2 TGTGCCACCTGGGACGGGAAAATAAATACCACTGGTTGGTTCAAGATATTT CATWDGKINTTGWFKIF
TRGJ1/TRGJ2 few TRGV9 TGTGCCTTGTGGGAGGCGACCGCGGTTAATAAGAAACTCTTT CALWEATAVNKKLF
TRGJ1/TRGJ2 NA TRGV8 TGTGCCACCTGGGGTAACCAGTATTATAAGAAACTCTTT CATWGNQYYKKLF
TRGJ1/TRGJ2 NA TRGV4 TGTGCCACCTGGGATGGAATTGATTATTATAAGAAACTCTTT CATWDGIDYYKKLF
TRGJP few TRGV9 TGTGCCTTGTGGGAGGTATCGGAGTTGGGCAAAAAAATCAAGGTATTT CALWEVSELGKKIKVF
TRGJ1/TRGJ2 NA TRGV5 TGTGCCACCTGGGACATCCAGCCGTATTATAAGAAACTCTTT CATWDIQPYYKKLF
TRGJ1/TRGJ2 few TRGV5 TGTGCCACCTGGGACAGGCGCGAGAAACTCTTT CATWDRREKLF
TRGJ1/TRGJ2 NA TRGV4 TGTGCCACCTGGGATGGAGGTGGGAAACTCTTT CATWDGGGKLF
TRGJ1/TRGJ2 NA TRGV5 TGTGCCACCTACATGACCTTTAAGAAACTCTTT CATYMTFKKLF
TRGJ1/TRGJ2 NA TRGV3 TGTGCCACCTGGGAATTCTCGATAAGGGAGAAACTCTTT CATWEFSIREKLF
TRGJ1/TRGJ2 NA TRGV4 TGTGCCACCTGGGATGGGCTCCAATATTATAAGAAACTCTTT CATWDGLQYYKKLF
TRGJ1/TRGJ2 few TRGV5 TGTGCCACCTGGGACAGGCCAAGGACCCCCATTATGAAGAAACTCTTT CATWDRPRTPIMKKLF
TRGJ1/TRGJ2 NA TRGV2 TGTGCCACCTGGGACAGGCCGTGGAATTATTATAAGAAACTCTTT CATWDRPWNYYKKLF
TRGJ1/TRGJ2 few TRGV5 TGTGCCACCTGGGACAGTTATGTTGAGAAACTCTTT CATWDSYVEKLF
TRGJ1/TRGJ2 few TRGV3 TGTGCCACCTGGGACAGGCCTCATTATTATAAGAAACTCTTT CATWDRPHYYKKLF